This T cell receptor (beta chain) was recorded in a study of vaccination effects on CD4 cells after COVID-19 (dated by TCRdb to between 2020 and 2023). Broadly, across the study: Participants received two doses of either the BNT162b2 or the mRNA-1273 mRNA SARS-CoV-2 vaccine. Cultures from other donors in the study were sequenced using the Oncomine TCR Beta short-read assay on an Illumina iSeq 100. Altogether, around eleven COVID-19 convalescent patients and a handful of SARS-CoV-2-naive healthy vaccine recipients made up the full study. In both COVID-19 convalescent patients and infection-naive vaccine recipients, the study compared SARS-CoV-2 spike-specific CD4+ TCR repertoires from before mRNA vaccination with those from after it. The study at large found these results: Both infection-induced and vaccine-induced clones contracted markedly at late post-vaccination timepoints, which is consistent with waning T cell responses. The study was limited by a small number of convalescent patients, and early post-infection timepoints were lacking. In healthy vaccine recipients, vaccine-induced clones were almost all SARS-CoV-2 mono-reactive, with only 1 of 255 cross-reactive with common cold coronaviruses.

The library relied on the immunoSEQ multiplex PCR assay. DNA from the cultured and isolated CD4+ T cells underwent TCR beta CDR3 sequencing. The paper's data handling went like this. Non-productive TCR sequences were discarded, and reads were trimmed to the CDR3 region, with only CDR3s of 7 or more amino acids retained. The MANAFEST web app was used to identify antigen-specific clonotypes by comparing expansion in peptide wells with expansion in reference cultures. To count as positive, a clone had to show expansion at FDR<0.05 compared with the reference and with all other wells, an odds ratio above 5, and a frequency above 0.1% in two replicate wells. A clonotype was defined as cross-reactive if the clonotype was significantly expanded both in SARS-CoV-2 spike wells and in at least one common cold coronavirus spike condition. Levenshtein distance calculated with the stringdist R package was used to assess CDR3 similarity, and unrooted trees were constructed with ape in R 3.6.1. In TCRdb, the immuneACCESS table is reduced to in-frame sequences with V and J assigned. These tables do not hold every clone; where another copy was compared, an unresolved V gene accounts for under half, and the others remain unexplained. D and trimming were read from the DNA, whereas the V and J calls and clone size are those reported in that table. Here the sample has some 69,000 clones; 76% occur a single time. The top ten constitute approximately 3% of the sample.

Notes on this clone: Its antigen is currently not known. Base-call qualities are not available, and no considerably larger clone is one nucleotide away.

In the ViraFEST assay, PBMC were stimulated with viral peptide pools, and TCR sequencing was then used to find antigen-specific CD4+ T cell clonotypes based on their expansion. After about 10 days of culture, CD4+ T cells were isolated with the EasySep CD4+ T cell isolation kit. Negative nucleocapsid antibody results before and after vaccination confirmed that the healthy vaccine recipients had no prior SARS-CoV-2 infection. Each well held two million PBMC cultured in IMDM containing roughly 4.9% human AB serum, 8.5 to 10 IU/ml IL-2 and gentamicin, along with approximately 10 ug/ml peptides. Half of the culture medium was replaced with fresh IL-2-containing medium on days 3 and 7. Unless noted otherwise, every peptide stimulation condition was grown in triplicate wells. Using Ficoll-Paque Plus gradient centrifugation, PBMC were separated from whole blood and then either used fresh or cryopreserved at -140C. Overlapping peptide pools spanned the spike proteins of SARS-CoV-2 and the common cold coronaviruses HCoV-NL63, HCoV-OC43 and HCoV-229E. The QIAamp micro DNA kit was used to extract genomic DNA from the cultured CD4+ T cells.

The CDR3 has 15 amino acids, counting the end cysteine and phenylalanine. The read is trimmed to its CDR3 DNA, 45 bases read in frame from base 1. For CDR1 and CDR2, the germline V gene lists SGHDT and YYEEEE. Between the V and J ends, shortened by 1 base and 0 bases respectively, the junction contains 8 bases. The input for sequencing was CD4+ T cells from PBMCs cultured with HCoV-NL63 spike peptides, taken before COVID-19 vaccination. The sample's cell subset or site label, decoded: HCoV-NL63 spike overlapping peptide pool stimulation. The clonotype was recovered from a human donor who received a COVID-19 vaccine. This chain joins TRBV5-6 to TRBJ1-5, with the D segment identity uncertain. This receptor has the CDR3 CASSLFGPSNQPQHF. The base sequence is TGTGCCAGCAGCTTGTTCGGTCCTAGCAATCAGCCCCAGCATTTT.